This is a list of T cell receptor beta chains from one sample in a study of OX40 agonist ivuxolimab in advanced cancers. The repertoire was sequenced with immunoSEQ multiplex PCR; TCRdb's copy has only in-frame clones and lacks some. The sample carries 50,000 to 75,000 clones, roughly 84% recorded once. This specimen consisted of CD4+ or CD8+ T cells sorted from blood, obtained in a trial of the OX40 agonist ivuxolimab. The receptors shown here come from an adult with an advanced solid tumor such as melanoma, head and neck, liver or kidney cancer. CDR3s include the opening cysteine and the closing phenylalanine or tryptophan. Fields, in order: clone size, D gene, J gene, V gene, CDR3 protein, CDR3 DNA. A D gene is named only where the DNA matches it firmly. Only part of the rows carry a size: once, few, many, or a class if the clone is expanded.

>.|.|TRBJ1-1|TRBV18
CASSPQETEAFF
TGTGCCAGCTCACCACAGGAGACTGAAGCTTTCTTT
>.|.|TRBJ1-4|TRBV19
CASSIPGDNEKLFF
TGTGCCAGTAGTATCCCAGGGGATAATGAAAAACTGTTTTTT
>.|.|TRBJ1-2|TRBV13
CASSLRRGVQASGYTF
TGTGCCAGCAGCTTAAGACGTGGGGTGCAGGCAAGTGGCTACACCTTC
>.|.|TRBJ2-2|TRBV5-1
CASSLRVTGELFF
TGCGCCAGCAGCCTAAGGGTGACCGGGGAGCTGTTTTTT
>.|TRBD1|TRBJ2-7|TRBV5-4
CASSIGQGASYEQYF
TGTGCCAGCAGCATCGGACAGGGGGCCTCCTACGAGCAGTACTTC
>once|.|TRBJ2-7|TRBV11-2
CASSRDTDYEQYF
TGTGCCAGCAGCAGGGACACCGACTACGAGCAGTACTTC
>.|.|TRBJ2-7|TRBV11-3
CASSWRPGVSYEQYF
TGTGCCAGCAGCTGGCGGCCAGGGGTGTCCTACGAGCAGTACTTC
>.|.|TRBJ2-7|TRBV5-1
CASARTAFYEQYF
TGCGCCAGCGCGAGGACGGCCTTCTACGAGCAGTACTTC
>.|.|TRBJ2-3|TRBV19
CASSPQGRVGTDTQYF
TGTGCCAGTAGTCCTCAGGGCAGGGTGGGCACAGATACGCAGTATTTT
>.|.|TRBJ1-1|TRBV5-4
CASSFDQNTEAFF
TGTGCCAGCAGCTTCGATCAGAACACTGAAGCTTTCTTT
>few|TRBD1|TRBJ2-5|TRBV2
CASTRDRGLETQYF
TGTGCCAGCACCAGGGACAGGGGGCTGGAGACCCAGTACTTC
>.|.|TRBJ2-3|TRBV4-2
CASSPGRTDTQYF
TGTGCCAGCAGCCCAGGGCGTACAGATACGCAGTATTTT
>.|TRBD2|TRBJ2-1|TRBV27
CASRTGLAGGYEQFF
TGTGCCAGCAGGACGGGACTAGCGGGGGGGTATGAGCAGTTCTTC
>.|.|TRBJ1-3|TRBV6-5
CASRSGPSGNTIYF
TGTGCCAGCAGGTCGGGTCCCTCTGGAAACACCATATATTTT
>.|.|TRBJ2-7|TRBV5-6
CASSFPGIAYEQYF
TGTGCCAGCAGCTTCCCCGGGATCGCCTACGAGCAGTACTTC
>.|.|TRBJ1-1|TRBV15
CATSRQGGTEAFF
TGTGCCACCAGCAGACAGGGCGGCACTGAAGCTTTCTTT
>.|.|TRBJ2-1|TRBV5-5
CASSLGPDNEQFF
TGTGCCAGCAGCTTGGGGCCAGACAATGAGCAGTTCTTC
>.|.|TRBJ1-1|TRBV5-6
CASSPPIRGSEAFF
TGTGCCAGCAGCCCGCCTATTCGAGGGTCTGAAGCTTTCTTT
>.|.|TRBJ2-7|TRBV5-5
CASSLGPTGYEQYF
TGTGCCAGCAGCTTGGGGCCTACCGGATACGAGCAGTACTTC
>.|.|TRBJ1-2|TRBV30
CAWSSLGGNYGYTF
TGTGCCTGGAGTTCTCTGGGGGGTAACTATGGCTACACCTTC
>.|TRBD1|TRBJ1-2|TRBV6-5
CASSAPGTVYGYTF
TGTGCCAGCAGTGCCCCCGGGACAGTCTATGGCTACACCTTC
>medium-sized|.|TRBJ1-5|TRBV27
CASSFQGLGNQPQHF
TGTGCCAGCAGTTTCCAGGGTCTAGGCAATCAGCCCCAGCATTTT